The 17 T cell receptor beta chains below all came from one sample that was sequenced in a study of T cells after yellow fever vaccination. TCRdb reprocessed the 5' RACE reads with MiXCR, giving one entry per CDR3 protein. The sample has some 420,000 distinct CDR3 sequences; 18% are singletons. The starting material was PBMCs, obtained before the yellow fever booster vaccination. These receptors were collected from a man aged 18 to 29 who received the YFV17D yellow fever vaccine.

This clonotype appeared a few times. The rearrangement links TRBV20-1 to TRBJ2-3, with D possibly being TRBD2 (5 bases). CDR1 is DFQATT and CDR2 is SNEGSKA in the germline V gene (reference sequence). There are 14 residues in the CDR3. V lost 1 base and J lost 2, with 10 bases in between. CDR3 sequence reads: CSARAGMNTDTQYF. The DNA of the CDR3 is TGCAGTGCTAGAGCCGGGATGAACACAGATACGCAGTATTTT.

This chain joins TRBV6-5 and TRBJ2-4, with 12 bases lining up with TRBD2. J lost 6 bases, V lost 5 bases, and 5 bases had no gene match. The CDR3 consists of 15 residues. Per the germline V gene, CDR1 is MNHEY and CDR2 is SVGAGI. The CDR3 loop reads CASSVTSGGGNIQYF. The CDR3 DNA sequence: TGTGCCAGCAGTGTGACTAGCGGGGGCGGAAACATTCAGTACTTC.

The rearrangement joins TRBV11-2 to TRBJ1-2; D is perhaps TRBD1 (5 bases). Trimming shortened V by 7 bases and J by 4 bases, and 19 bases separated the two germline ends. Per germline, CDR1 SGHAT and CDR2 FQNNGV. The CDR3 contains 15 residues. The CDR3 DNA reads as TGTGCCAGCACCTCCAGCTGGGCAGGGTCCTATGGCTACACCTTC. It encodes CASTSSWAGSYGYTF. Full variable domain (missing parts from reference TRBV11-2 and TRBJ1-2): EAGVAQSPRYKIIEKRQSVAFWCNPISGHATLYWYQQILGQGPKLLIQFQNNGVVDDSQLPKDRFSAERLKGVDSTLKIQPAKLEDSAVYLCASTSSWAGSYGYTFGSGTRLTVV.

The CDR3 protein is CASSPNWSTEAFF. For the CDR3, the DNA is TGTGCCAGCAGCCCAAATTGGTCCACTGAAGCTTTCTTT. The V call is TRBV7-2, the J call TRBJ1-1; D not resolved. V lost 5 bases, J lost 4 bases, and 11 bases lay in between. The CDR3 has 13 amino acids. Germline CDR1 and CDR2: SGHTA and FQGNSA.

The chain uses TRBV10-1 and TRBJ1-1, with no clear D. Trimming cost V 4 bases and J 7 bases, with 13 bases left between them. The CDR3 runs 13 residues. Germline values: CDR1 WNHNN, CDR2 SYGVQD (reference sequence). The CDR3 reads CASSGSLSGEAFF. CDR3 in DNA: TGCGCCAGCAGTGGTTCCTTAAGCGGTGAAGCTTTCTTT.

In this sample, this clonotype turned up once. CDR3 coding DNA: TGTGCCAGCAGTTACAATTACTATGGCTACACCTTC. This translates into CASSYNYYGYTF. V is TRBV7-9 and J is TRBJ1-2; D unresolved. This CDR3 is built from 12 residues. The germline V gene has CDR1 SEHNR and CDR2 FQNEAQ (reference sequence). Trimming left V 6 bases short and J 3 bases short, with 8 bases between.

This clonotype was seen a few times. The chain combines TRBV7-2 with TRBJ2-7; D not resolved. Trimming removed 2 bases at V and 6 bases at J, with 11 bases between. Germline loops: CDR1 SGHTA, CDR2 FQGNSA. CDR3 length: 13 residues. CDR3: CASSLNRVPEQYF. The CDR3 DNA reads TGTGCCAGCAGCTTAAATAGGGTACCCGAGCAGTACTTC.

This clonotype was found a few times. The chain joins TRBV5-1 to TRBJ1-1, with D uncertain. The CDR3 covers 13 residues. Trimming removed 4 bases at V and 2 bases at J, with 9 bases between. CDR1 and CDR2 (germline): SGHRS, YFSETQ. CDR3 amino acids: CASSRQPNTEAFF. In DNA, the CDR3 is TGCGCCAGCAGCCGGCAGCCTAACACTGAAGCTTTCTTT.

The gene calls are TRBV27 and TRBJ2-4; D is undetermined. This CDR3 is 14 amino acids long. V lost 5 bases and J lost 0, with 8 bases in between. CDR1 and CDR2 from the germline V gene are MNHEY and SMNVEV (reference sequence). In DNA form, the CDR3 reads TGTGCCAGCAGTCAGTCGATAGCCAAAAACATTCAGTACTTC. Protein: CASSQSIAKNIQYF.

This clonotype has just a few counts. The V gene is TRBV25-1, the J gene TRBJ1-3; unclear D gene. In germline, CDR1 is MGHDK, CDR2 SYGVNS. V lost 2 bases to trimming and J lost 0 bases, with 8 bases between them. The CDR3 extends over 15 amino acids. The CDR3 DNA is TGTGCCAGCAGTGAAGGTGGGATCTCTGGAAACACCATATATTTT. Translating gives CASSEGGISGNTIYF.

This clonotype was detected a few times. V is TRBV6-5 and J is TRBJ2-1; 7 bases line up with TRBD1. Losses at the gene ends were 8 bases for V and 2 bases for J; bases not matched to a gene: 6. Germline assignment: CDR1 MNHEY and CDR2 SVGAGI. The CDR3 length is 14 residues. The CDR3 loop reads CASSRDRAYNEQFF. The CDR3 coding sequence is TGTGCCAGCTCTCGAGACAGGGCCTACAATGAGCAGTTCTTC.

This clonotype was observed a few times. The chain uses TRBV7-2 and TRBJ2-1; TRBD1 matches at 7 bases. The CDR3 has 15 residues. Per the germline V gene, CDR1 is SGHTA and CDR2 is FQGNSA. V trimming: 5 bases; J trimming: 3 bases; junction bases outside the gene matches: 7. CDR3 sequence: CASSPLRQGYNEQFF. The CDR3 bases are TGTGCCAGCAGCCCTCTGCGACAGGGCTACAATGAGCAGTTCTTC.

This clonotype appeared a few times. The genes are TRBV12-3 or TRBV12-4 and TRBJ1-2; TRBD1 matches at 9 bases. With V trimmed by 6 bases and J by 6 bases, 14 bases remained unmatched. CDR3 size: 16 residues. CDR3 amino acids: CASSPAGTGRNDGYTF. The CDR3 region has the DNA TGTGCCAGCAGCCCTGCCGGGACAGGGAGAAACGATGGCTACACCTTC.

This clonotype was seen a few times. This chain joins TRBV15 and TRBJ2-7; D remains ambiguous. The CDR3 sequence is 11 residues long. The V gene lost 6 bases and the J gene lost 4 bases, with 7 bases spanning the gap. CDR1 LNHNV and CDR2 YYDKDF come from the germline V gene (reference sequence). CDR3 region: CATSGAYEQYF. The CDR3 DNA follows: TGTGCCACCAGTGGAGCTTACGAGCAGTACTTC.

In its sample, this clonotype was seen a few times. V gene TRBV7-9 combines with J gene TRBJ2-5; no clear D. The CDR3 sequence is 12 residues long. Germline-derived CDR1 and CDR2 are SEHNR and FQNEAQ (reference sequence). Trimming pared 5 bases from V and 6 bases from J, leaving 10 bases between. The CDR3 sequence: CASSPPEKTQYF. The CDR3 DNA is TGTGCCAGCAGCCCCCCGGAGAAGACCCAGTACTTC.

The chain recombines TRBV6-6 with TRBJ1-4, with a tentative D call TRBD1 (5 bases). With 5 bases removed from V and 7 bases from J, the gap between germline ends came to 17 bases. The CDR3 totals 15 residues. The germline gives CDR1 MNHNY, CDR2 SVGAGI (reference sequence). The CDR3 DNA reads TGTGCCAGCAGTCAACAACTCGACAGCTTTGAAAAACTGTTTTTT. Translation: CASSQQLDSFEKLFF.

This clonotype came up a few times. The chain is built from TRBV4-2 and TRBJ2-2, with 10 bases matching TRBD2. The CDR3 extends over 19 amino acids. Unmatched junction bases numbered 11, after V lost 0 bases and J lost 4 bases. CDR1 LGHNA and CDR2 YNFKEQ come from the germline V gene. CDR3 in amino acids: CASSQDPQRGGRSTGELFF. CDR3 nucleotides: TGTGCCAGCAGCCAAGATCCTCAGCGGGGGGGCCGGAGCACCGGGGAGCTGTTTTTT.